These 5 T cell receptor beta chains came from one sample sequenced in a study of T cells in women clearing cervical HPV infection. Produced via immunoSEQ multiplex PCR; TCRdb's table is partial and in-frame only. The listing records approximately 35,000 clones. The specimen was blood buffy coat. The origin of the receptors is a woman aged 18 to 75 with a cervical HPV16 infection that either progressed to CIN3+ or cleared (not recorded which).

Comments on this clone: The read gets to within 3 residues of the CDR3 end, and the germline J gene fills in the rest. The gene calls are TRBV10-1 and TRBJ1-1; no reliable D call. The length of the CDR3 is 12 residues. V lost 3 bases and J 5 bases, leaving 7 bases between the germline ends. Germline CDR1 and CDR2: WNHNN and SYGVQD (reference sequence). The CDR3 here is CASSDPSTEAFF. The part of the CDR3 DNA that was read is TGCGCCAGCAGTGACCCCAGTACTGAA.

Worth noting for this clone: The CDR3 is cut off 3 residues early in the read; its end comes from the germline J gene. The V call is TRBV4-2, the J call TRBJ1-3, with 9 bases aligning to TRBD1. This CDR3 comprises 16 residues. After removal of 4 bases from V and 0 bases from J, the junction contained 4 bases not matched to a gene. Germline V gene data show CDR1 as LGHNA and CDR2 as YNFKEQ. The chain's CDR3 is CASSREGQGSGNTIYF. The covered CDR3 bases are TGTGCCAGCAGCCGAGAGGGACAGGGCTCTGGAAACACC.

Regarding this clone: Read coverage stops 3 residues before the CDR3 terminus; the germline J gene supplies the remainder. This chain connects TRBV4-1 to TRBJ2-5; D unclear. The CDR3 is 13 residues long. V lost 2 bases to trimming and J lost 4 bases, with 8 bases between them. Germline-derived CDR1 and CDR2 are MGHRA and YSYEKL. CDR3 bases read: TGCGCCAGCAGCCAACTGAAGGGAGAGACC. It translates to CASSQLKGET. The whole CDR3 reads CASSQLKGETQYF.

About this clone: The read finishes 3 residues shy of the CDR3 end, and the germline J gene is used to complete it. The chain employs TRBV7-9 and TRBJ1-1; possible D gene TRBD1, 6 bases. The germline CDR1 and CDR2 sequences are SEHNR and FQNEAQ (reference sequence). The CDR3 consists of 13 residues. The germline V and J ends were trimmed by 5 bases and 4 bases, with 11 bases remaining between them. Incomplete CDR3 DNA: TGTGCCAGCAGCCTGGGACACGGCACTGAA. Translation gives CASSLGHGTE. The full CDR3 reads CASSLGHGTEAFF.

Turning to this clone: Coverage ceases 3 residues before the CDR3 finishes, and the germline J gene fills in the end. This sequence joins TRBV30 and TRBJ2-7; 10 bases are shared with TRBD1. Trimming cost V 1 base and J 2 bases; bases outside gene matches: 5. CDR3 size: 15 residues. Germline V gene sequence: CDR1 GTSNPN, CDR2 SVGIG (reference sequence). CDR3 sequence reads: CAWSDPGTGAYEQYF. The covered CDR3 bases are TGTGCCTGGAGTGACCCCGGGACAGGGGCCTACGAG.